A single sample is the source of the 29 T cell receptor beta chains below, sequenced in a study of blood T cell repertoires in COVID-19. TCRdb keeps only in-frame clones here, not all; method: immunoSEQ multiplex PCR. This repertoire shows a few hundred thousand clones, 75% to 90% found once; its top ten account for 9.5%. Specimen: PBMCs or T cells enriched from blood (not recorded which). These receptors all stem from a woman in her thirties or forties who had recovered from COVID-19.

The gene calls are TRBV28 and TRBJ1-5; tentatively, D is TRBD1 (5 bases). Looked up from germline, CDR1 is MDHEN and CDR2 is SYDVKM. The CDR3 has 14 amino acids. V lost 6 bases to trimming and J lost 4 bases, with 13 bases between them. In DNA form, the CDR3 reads TGTGCCAGCAGAACTGGGGGGACTAATCAGCCCCAGCATTTT. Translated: CASRTGGTNQPQHF.

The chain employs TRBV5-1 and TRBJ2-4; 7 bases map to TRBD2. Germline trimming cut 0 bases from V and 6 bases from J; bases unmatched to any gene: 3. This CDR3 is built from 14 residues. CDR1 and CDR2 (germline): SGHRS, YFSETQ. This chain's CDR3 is CASSLGLAVNIQYF. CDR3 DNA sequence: TGCGCCAGCAGCTTGGGGCTAGCGGTAAACATTCAGTACTTC.

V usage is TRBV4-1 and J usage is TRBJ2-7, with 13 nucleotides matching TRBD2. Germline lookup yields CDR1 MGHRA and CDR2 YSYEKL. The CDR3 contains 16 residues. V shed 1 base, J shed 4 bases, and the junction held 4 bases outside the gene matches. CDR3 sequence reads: CASSQVLAGGPYEQYF. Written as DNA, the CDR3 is TGCGCCAGCAGCCAAGTACTAGCGGGAGGGCCTTACGAGCAGTACTTC.

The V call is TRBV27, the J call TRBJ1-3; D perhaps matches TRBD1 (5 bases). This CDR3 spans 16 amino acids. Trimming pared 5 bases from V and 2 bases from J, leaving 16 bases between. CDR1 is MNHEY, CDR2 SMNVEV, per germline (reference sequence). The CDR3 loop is CASSPIPWGAGNTIYF. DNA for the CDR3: TGTGCCAGCAGTCCCATACCTTGGGGCGCTGGAAACACCATATATTTT.

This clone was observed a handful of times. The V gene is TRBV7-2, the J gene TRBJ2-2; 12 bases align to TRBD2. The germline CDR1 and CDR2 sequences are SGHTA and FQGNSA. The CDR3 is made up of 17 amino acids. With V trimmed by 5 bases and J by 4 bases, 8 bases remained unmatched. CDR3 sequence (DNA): TGTGCCAGCAGCCCACGACTAGCGGGAGAGTTCACCGGGGAGCTGTTTTTT. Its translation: CASSPRLAGEFTGELFF. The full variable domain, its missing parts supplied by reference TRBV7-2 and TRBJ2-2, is GAGVSQSPSNKVTEKGKDVELRCDPISGHTALYWYRQSLGQGLEFLIYFQGNSAPDKSGLPSDRFSAERTGGSVSTLTIQRTQQEDSAVYLCASSPRLAGEFTGELFFGEGSRLTVL.

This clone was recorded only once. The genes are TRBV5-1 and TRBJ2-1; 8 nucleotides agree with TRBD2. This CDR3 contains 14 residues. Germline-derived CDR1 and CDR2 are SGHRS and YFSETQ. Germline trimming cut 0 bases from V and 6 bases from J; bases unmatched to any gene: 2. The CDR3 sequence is CASSLDLAGNEQFF. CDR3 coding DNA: TGCGCCAGCAGCTTGGATCTAGCGGGCAATGAGCAGTTCTTC.

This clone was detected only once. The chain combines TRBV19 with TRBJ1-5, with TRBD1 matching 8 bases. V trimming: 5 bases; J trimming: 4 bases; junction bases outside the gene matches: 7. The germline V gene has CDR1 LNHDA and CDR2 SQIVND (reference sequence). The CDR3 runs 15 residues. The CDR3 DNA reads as TGTGCCAGTAGTTCCCCCAGGGGGCCGAATCAGCCCCAGCATTTT. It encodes CASSSPRGPNQPQHF.

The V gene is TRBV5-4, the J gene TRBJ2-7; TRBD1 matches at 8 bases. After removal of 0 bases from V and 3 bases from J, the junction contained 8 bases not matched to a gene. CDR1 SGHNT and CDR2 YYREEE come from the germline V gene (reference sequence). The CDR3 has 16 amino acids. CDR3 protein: CASSLEGQALGYEQYF. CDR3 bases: TGTGCCAGCAGCTTGGAGGGACAGGCTTTGGGCTACGAGCAGTACTTC. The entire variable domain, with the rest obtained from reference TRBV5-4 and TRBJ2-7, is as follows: ETGVTQSPTHLIKTRGQQVTLRCSSQSGHNTVSWYQQALGQGPQFIFQYYREEENGRGNFPPRFSGLQFPNYSSELNVNALELDDSALYLCASSLEGQALGYEQYFGPGTRLTVT.

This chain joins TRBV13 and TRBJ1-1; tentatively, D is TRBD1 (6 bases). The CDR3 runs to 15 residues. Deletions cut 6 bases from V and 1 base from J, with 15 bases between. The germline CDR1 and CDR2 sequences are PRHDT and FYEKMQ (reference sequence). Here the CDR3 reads CASSPGVGRNTEAFF. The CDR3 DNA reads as TGTGCCAGCAGTCCAGGGGTGGGGCGGAACACTGAAGCTTTCTTT.

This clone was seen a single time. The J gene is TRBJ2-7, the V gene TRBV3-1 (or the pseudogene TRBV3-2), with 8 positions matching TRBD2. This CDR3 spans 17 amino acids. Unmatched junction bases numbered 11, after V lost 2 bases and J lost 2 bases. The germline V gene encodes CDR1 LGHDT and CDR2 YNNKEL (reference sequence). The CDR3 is CASSQPPGVAGTYEQYF. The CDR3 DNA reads TGTGCCAGCAGCCAACCCCCCGGGGTAGCGGGGACCTACGAGCAGTACTTC.

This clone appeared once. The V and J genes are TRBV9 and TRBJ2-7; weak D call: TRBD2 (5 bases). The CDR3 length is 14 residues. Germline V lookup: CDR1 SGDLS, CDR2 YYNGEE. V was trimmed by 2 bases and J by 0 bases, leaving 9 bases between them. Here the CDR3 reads CASSVQADSYEQYF. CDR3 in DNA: TGTGCCAGCAGCGTCCAAGCGGACTCCTACGAGCAGTACTTC.

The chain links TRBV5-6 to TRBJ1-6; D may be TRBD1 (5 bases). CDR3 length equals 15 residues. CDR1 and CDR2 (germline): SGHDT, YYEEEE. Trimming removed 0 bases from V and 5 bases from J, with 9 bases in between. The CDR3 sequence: CASSLAGINNSPLHF. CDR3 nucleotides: TGTGCCAGCAGCTTGGCAGGGATCAATAATTCACCCCTCCACTTT.

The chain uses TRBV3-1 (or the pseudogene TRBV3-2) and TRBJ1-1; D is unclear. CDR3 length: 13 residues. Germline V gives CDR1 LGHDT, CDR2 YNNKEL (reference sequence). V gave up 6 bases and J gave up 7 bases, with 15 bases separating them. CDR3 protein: CASSFTRGLEAFF. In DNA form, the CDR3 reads TGTGCCAGCAGTTTCACCCGGGGTCTTGAAGCTTTCTTT.

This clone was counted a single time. The CDR3 nucleotides are TGCGCCAGCAGCCCCCCAGGCGGGGAGGACTATGGCTACACCTTC. Translation gives CASSPPGGEDYGYTF. The V gene is TRBV4-1, the J gene TRBJ1-2; D unclear. The germline gives CDR1 MGHRA, CDR2 YSYEKL. V was shortened by 4 bases and J by 3 bases, with 15 bases between the two germline ends. The CDR3 runs 15 residues.

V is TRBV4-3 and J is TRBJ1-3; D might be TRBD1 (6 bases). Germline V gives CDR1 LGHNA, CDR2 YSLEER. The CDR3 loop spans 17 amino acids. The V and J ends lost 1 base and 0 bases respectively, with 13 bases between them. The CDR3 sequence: CASSQALGAYSGNTIYF. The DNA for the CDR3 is TGCGCCAGCAGCCAAGCTCTGGGGGCCTACTCTGGAAACACCATATATTTT.

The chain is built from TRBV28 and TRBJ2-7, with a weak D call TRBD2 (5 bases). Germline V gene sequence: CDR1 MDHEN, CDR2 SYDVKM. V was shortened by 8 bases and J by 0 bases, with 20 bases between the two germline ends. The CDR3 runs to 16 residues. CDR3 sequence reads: CASPVFTSGFSYEQYF. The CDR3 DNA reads TGTGCCAGCCCGGTGTTTACCAGCGGTTTCTCCTACGAGCAGTACTTC.

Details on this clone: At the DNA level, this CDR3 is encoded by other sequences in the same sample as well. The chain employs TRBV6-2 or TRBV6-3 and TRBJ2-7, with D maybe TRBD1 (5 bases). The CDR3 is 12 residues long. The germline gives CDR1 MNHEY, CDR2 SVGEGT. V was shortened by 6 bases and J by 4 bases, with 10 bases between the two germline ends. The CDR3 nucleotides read TGTGCCAGCAGCCCCCAGGGTTACGAGCAGTACTTC. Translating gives CASSPQGYEQYF.

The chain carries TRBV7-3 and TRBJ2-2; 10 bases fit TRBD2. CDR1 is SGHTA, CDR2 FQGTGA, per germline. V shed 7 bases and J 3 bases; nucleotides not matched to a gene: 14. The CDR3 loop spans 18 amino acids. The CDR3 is CASKRDSGLAEDTGELFF. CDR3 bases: TGTGCCAGCAAAAGGGACAGTGGACTAGCGGAGGACACCGGGGAGCTGTTTTTT.

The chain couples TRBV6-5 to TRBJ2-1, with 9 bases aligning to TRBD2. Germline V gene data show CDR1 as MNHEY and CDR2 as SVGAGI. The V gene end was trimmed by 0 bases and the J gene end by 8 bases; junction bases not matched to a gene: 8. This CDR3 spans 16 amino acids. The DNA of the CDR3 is TGTGCCAGCAGTTACTCTTTGACTAGCGGTCAGGATGAGCAGTTCTTC. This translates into CASSYSLTSGQDEQFF.

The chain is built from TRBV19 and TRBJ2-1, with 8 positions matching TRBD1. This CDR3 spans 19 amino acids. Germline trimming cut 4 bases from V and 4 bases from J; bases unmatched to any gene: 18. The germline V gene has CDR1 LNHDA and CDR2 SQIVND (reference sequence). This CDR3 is CASSRDRRQLRTQYNEQFF. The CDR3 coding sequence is TGTGCCAGTAGTAGGGACAGGCGGCAATTGAGGACCCAATACAATGAGCAGTTCTTC.

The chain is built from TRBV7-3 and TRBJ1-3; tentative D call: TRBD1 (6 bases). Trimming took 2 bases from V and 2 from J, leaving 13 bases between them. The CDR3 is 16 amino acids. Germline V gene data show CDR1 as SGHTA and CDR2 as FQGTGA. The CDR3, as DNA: TGTGCCAGCAGCTTAGGCCCGGGGGGCGCTGGAAACACCATATATTTT. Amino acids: CASSLGPGGAGNTIYF.

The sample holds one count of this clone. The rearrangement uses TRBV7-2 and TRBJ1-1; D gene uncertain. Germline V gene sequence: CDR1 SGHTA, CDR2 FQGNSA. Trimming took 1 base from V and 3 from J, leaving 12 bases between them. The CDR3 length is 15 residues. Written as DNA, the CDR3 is TGTGCCAGCAGCTTAGGAGAGGGCCTCTACACTGAAGCTTTCTTT. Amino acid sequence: CASSLGEGLYTEAFF.

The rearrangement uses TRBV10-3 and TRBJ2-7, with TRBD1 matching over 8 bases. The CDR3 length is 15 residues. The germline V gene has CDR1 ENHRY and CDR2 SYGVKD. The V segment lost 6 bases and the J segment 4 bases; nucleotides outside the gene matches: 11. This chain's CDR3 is CAIRALTGGTYEQYF. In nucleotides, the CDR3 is TGTGCCATCAGGGCCCTTACAGGGGGAACGTACGAGCAGTACTTC.

CDR3 region: CASRRDRSSYEQYF. CDR3 nucleotide sequence: TGTGCCAGCAGGCGAGACAGGAGCTCCTACGAGCAGTACTTC. The chain recombines TRBV2 with TRBJ2-7; maybe TRBD1 (6 bases). This CDR3 region has 14 residues. Germline CDR1 reads SNHLY; CDR2 reads FYNNEI. The V end was cut by 6 bases, the J end by 0 bases, with 12 bases between.

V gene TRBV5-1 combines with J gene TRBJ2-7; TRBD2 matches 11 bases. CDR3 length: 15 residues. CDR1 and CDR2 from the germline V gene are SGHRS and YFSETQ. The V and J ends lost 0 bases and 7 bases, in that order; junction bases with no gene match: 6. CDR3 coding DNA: TGCGCCAGCAGCTTGGTCCTAGCGGGAGGAGAAGAGCAGTACTTC. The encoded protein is CASSLVLAGGEEQYF. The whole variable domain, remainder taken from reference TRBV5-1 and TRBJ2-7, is KAGVTQTPRYLIKTRGQQVTLSCSPISGHRSVSWYQQTPGQGLQFLFEYFSETQRNKGNFPGRFSGRQFSNSRSEMNVSTLELGDSALYLCASSLVLAGGEEQYFGPGTRLTVT.

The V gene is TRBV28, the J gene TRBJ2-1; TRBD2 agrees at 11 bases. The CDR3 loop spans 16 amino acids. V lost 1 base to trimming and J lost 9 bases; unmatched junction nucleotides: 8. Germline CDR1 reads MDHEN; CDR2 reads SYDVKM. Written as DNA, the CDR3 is TGTGCCAGCAGTTTATTACTAGCGGGAGCATTAAGTGAGCAGTTCTTC. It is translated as CASSLLLAGALSEQFF.

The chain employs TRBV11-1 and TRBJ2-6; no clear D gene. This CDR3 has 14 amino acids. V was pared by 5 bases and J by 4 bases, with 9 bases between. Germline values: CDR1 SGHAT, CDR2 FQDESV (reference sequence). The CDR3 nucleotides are TGTGCCAGCAGCCCCACTTTGGGGGCCAACGTCCTGACTTTC. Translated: CASSPTLGANVLTF.

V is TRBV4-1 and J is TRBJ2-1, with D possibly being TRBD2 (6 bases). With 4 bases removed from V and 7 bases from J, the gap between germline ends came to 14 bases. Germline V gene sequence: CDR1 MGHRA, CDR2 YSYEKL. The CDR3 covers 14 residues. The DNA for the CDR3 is TGCGCCAGCAGCCTCCCGGGGGTGAGAAATGAGCAGTTCTTC. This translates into CASSLPGVRNEQFF.

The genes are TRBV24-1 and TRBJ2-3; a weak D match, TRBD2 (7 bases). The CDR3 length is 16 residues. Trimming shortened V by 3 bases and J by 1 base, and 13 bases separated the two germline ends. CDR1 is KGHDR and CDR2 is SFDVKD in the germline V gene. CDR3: CATSDGGGQRTDTQYF. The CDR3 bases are TGTGCCACCAGTGATGGGGGGGGGCAGCGCACAGATACGCAGTATTTT.